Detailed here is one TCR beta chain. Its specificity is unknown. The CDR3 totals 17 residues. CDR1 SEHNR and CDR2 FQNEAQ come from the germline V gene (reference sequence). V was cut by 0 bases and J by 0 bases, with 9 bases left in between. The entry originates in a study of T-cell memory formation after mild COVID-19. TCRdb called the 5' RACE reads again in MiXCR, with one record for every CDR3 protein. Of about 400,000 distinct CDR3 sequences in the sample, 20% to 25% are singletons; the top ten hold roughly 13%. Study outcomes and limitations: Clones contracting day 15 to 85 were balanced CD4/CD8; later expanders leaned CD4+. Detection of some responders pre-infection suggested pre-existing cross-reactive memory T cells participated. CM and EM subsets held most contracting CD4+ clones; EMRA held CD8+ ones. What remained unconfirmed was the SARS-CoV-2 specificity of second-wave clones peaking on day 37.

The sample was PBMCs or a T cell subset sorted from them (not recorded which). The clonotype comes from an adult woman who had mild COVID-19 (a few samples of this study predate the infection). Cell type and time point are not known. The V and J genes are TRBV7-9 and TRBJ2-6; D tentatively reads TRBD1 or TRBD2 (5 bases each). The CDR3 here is CASSLAGASSGANVLTF. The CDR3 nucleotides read TGTGCCAGCAGCTTAGCCGGGGCTTCCTCTGGGGCCAACGTCCTGACTTTC.